This T cell receptor beta chain was observed in a study of OX40 agonist ivuxolimab in advanced cancers. J gave up 2 bases and V 4 bases, and 10 bases lay outside the gene matches. CDR1 is SGDLS, CDR2 YYNGEE, per germline. This CDR3 is 16 amino acids long. Here immunoSEQ multiplex PCR was the method, and the copy in TCRdb shows in-frame clones only, minus some. The sample carries 35,000 to 45,000 clones, 88% recorded once. The rearrangement joins TRBV9 to TRBJ2-3, with 7 positions matching TRBD1. This clonotype was obtained from an adult with an advanced solid tumor such as melanoma, head and neck, liver or kidney cancer. The sample here was CD4+ or CD8+ T cells sorted from blood, taken in a trial of the OX40 agonist ivuxolimab. The chain's CDR3 is CASSNRPGQITDTQYF. DNA of the CDR3: TGTGCCAGCAGCAATCGCCCGGGACAGATCACAGATACGCAGTATTTT.